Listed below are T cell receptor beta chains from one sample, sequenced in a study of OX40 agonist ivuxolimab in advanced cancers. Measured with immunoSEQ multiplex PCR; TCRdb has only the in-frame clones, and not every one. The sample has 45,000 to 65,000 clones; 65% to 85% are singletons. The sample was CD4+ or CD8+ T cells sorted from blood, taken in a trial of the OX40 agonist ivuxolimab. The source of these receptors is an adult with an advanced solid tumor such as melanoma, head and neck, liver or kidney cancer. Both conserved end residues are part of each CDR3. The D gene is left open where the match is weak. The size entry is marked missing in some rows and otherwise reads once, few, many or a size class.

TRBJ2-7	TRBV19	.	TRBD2	TGTGCCACACACTCGGGGGGGCGTCAATACGAGCAGTACTTC	CATHSGGRQYEQYF
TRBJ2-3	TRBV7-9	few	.	TGTGCCAGCAGCTTACCCACAGATACGCAGTATTTT	CASSLPTDTQYF
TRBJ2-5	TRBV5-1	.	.	TGCGCCAGCAGTTTAGACTTAAAGGCCCAGTACTTC	CASSLDLKAQYF
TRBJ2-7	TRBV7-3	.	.	TGTGCCAGCAGCTTAATACCAGGGGTGGAGCAGTACTTC	CASSLIPGVEQYF
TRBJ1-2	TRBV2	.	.	TGTGCCAGCACCCTGAGGACCAGTACTAACTATGGCTACACCTTC	CASTLRTSTNYGYTF
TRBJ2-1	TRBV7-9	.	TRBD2	TGTGCCAGCAGTTACGGGACTAGTACTATGTCGGGTGAGCAGTTCTTC	CASSYGTSTMSGEQFF
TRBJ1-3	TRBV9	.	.	TGTGCCAGCAGCCCGATAGGGAAGGGTGGGACGGTTGGAAACACCATATATTTT	CASSPIGKGGTVGNTIYF
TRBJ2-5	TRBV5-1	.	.	TGCGCCAGCAGCTTGGTAGGGACTGACATCCAAGAGACCCAGTACTTC	CASSLVGTDIQETQYF
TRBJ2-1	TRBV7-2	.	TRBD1	TGTGCCAGCAGCTCAGACAGGGGATCCTACAATGAGCAGTTCTTC	CASSSDRGSYNEQFF
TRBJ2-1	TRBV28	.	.	TGTGCCAGCAGCCCCGGCGGGTTCTCCTACAATGAGCAGTTCTTC	CASSPGGFSYNEQFF
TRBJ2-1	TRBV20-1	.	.	TGCAGTTCCTCCTACAATGAGCAGTTCTTC	CSSSYNEQFF
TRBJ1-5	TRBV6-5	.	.	TGTGCCAGCAGCGCGTGGGGTAGCAATCAGCCCCAGCATTTT	CASSAWGSNQPQHF
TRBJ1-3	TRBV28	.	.	TGTGCCAGCAGTTGGGGGGGGAGAGGAGGAAACACCATATATTTT	CASSWGGRGGNTIYF
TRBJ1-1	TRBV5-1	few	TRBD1	TGCGCCAGCCAGACTCCAGGGGGCGGGGAAGCTTTCTTT	CASQTPGGGEAFF
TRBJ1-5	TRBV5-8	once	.	TGTGCCAGCAGCGTCATTGGCCGTCAGCCCCAGCATTTT	CASSVIGRQPQHF
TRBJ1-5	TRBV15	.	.	TGTGCCACCAGCAGAGGCAGGGGCTATAGCAATCAGCCCCAGCATTTT	CATSRGRGYSNQPQHF
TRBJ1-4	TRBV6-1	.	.	TGTGCCAGCAGAGTGGGCGAAAAACTGTTTTTT	CASRVGEKLFF
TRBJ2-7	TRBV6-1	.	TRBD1	TGTGCCAGCAGTCTGACAGGGTTCGGCTACGAGCAGTACTTC	CASSLTGFGYEQYF
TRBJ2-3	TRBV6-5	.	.	TGTGCCAGCAGGTCGAGACAGAGCACAGATACGCAGTATTTT	CASRSRQSTDTQYF
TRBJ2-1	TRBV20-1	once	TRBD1	TGCAGTGCTAGAGGAGGGACAGTCCAGTTCTTC	CSARGGTVQFF
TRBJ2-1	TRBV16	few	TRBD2	TGTGCCAGCAGCCGTCCCGGGACTAGTAGGGAGCAGTTCTTC	CASSRPGTSREQFF
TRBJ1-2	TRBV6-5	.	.	TGTGCCAGCACCTATCTCCGGGGGAGTCTTGACTACACCTTC	CASTYLRGSLDYTF
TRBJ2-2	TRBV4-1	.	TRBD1	TGCGCCAGCAGCTACCCGGGACAGGGGGCCGCCGGGGAGCTGTTTTTT	CASSYPGQGAAGELFF
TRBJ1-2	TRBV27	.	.	TGTGCCAGCAGTTTAACCCCCAGGGCTCTTGGCTACACCTTC	CASSLTPRALGYTF
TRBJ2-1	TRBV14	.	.	TGTGCCAGCAGCCAAGTGGGGGGTGCTCAGAGGGGTGAGCAGTTCTTC	CASSQVGGAQRGEQFF
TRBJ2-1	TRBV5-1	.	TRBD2	TGCGCCAGCAGCTTGGCCCTCGGACTAGCGGGAGGGGTAAATGAGCAGTTCTTC	CASSLALGLAGGVNEQFF
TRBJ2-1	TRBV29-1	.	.	TGCAGCGTTGACCTAGCTGTACAATCAAGAGAGCAGTTCTTC	CSVDLAVQSREQFF
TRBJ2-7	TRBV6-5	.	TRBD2	TGTGCCAGCGGGGGGGGACTAGCGAACGCCTACGAGCAGTACTTC	CASGGGLANAYEQYF